This T cell receptor beta chain was captured by sequencing in a study of blood T cell repertoires in COVID-19. Study-wide background: Acute and convalescent COVID-19 specimens originated in the United States, Italy and Spain. T cells, B-cell-depleted T cells, or PBMCs supplied cDNA or gDNA.

Original analysis: Quantification of nucleated cells was approximated via reference gene primer amplification. TCRdb's copy holds only in-frame clones and misses some; the assay was immunoSEQ multiplex PCR. V and J calls and clone size are those listed in that table; D and trimming were worked out from the DNA. Here the sample spans under 80,000 clones, 76% being singletons. This clone was detected a few times. The CDR3 runs to 13 residues. CDR1 and CDR2 (germline): MDHEN, SYDVKM. Deletions cut 4 bases from V and 4 bases from J, with 5 bases between. The sequence derives from a man aged 55-75 years with COVID-19, enrolled during active disease. This chain uses TRBV28 with TRBJ1-6; no reliable D call. Specimen: peripheral blood. In DNA form, the CDR3 reads TGTGCCAGCAGTTCAAATTATAATTCACCCCTCCACTTT. It encodes CASSSNYNSPLHF.